Each of the 11 T cell receptor beta chains below was sequenced from the same sample in a study of OX40 agonist ivuxolimab in advanced cancers. The library was produced with the immunoSEQ multiplex PCR assay. Imported from immuneACCESS, the table was reduced by TCRdb to in-frame sequences with V and J called. These copies leave out some clones; in studies compared against another copy, an unresolved V gene accounts for under half, and the cause of the remainder is not known. This sample gives around 46,000 clones in total; 88% of them show up just once. The ten biggest clones cover 45% to 70% of the sample. The sample in question was CD4+ or CD8+ T cells sorted from blood, obtained in a trial of the OX40 agonist ivuxolimab. These TCRs come from an adult with an advanced solid tumor such as melanoma, head and neck, liver or kidney cancer.

The J gene is TRBJ2-4, the V gene TRBV2, with 9 bases fitting TRBD1. The CDR3 totals 14 residues. The V gene's germline CDR1 is SNHLY and CDR2 FYNNEI. The junction had 10 bases not matched to a gene; V was cut back by 8 bases and J by 8 bases. CDR3 nucleotides: TGTGCCAGCTCCGGGGGACAGGGTGTAGACATTCAGTACTTC. It specifies CASSGGQGVDIQYF.

The V call is TRBV29-1, the J call TRBJ2-2, with a tentative D call TRBD2 (6 bases). This CDR3 has 14 residues. Germline CDR1 and CDR2: SQVTM and ANQGSEA. V lost 2 bases and J lost 0, with 7 bases in between. The CDR3 coding sequence is TGCAGCGTTGAATGGGGGGCGAACACCGGGGAGCTGTTTTTT. Amino acid sequence: CSVEWGANTGELFF.

In its sample, this clone was seen once. This chain connects TRBV5-1 to TRBJ2-7; D unclear. Germline CDR1 reads SGHRS; CDR2 reads YFSETQ. V dropped 4 bases and J dropped 4 bases, with 15 bases sitting between them. The CDR3 is made up of 14 amino acids. The CDR3 DNA reads TGCGCCAGCAGCGATGCTCACCAGCGATACGAGCAGTACTTC. Translated: CASSDAHQRYEQYF.

This clone was seen only once. This sequence joins TRBV6-5 and TRBJ1-1; 9 bases are shared with TRBD1. Germline CDR1 is MNHEY and CDR2 is SVGAGI. V gave up 6 bases and J gave up 1 base; unmatched junction bases: 6. The CDR3 covers 15 residues. CDR3 loop: CASSDRGVGNTEAFF. CDR3 bases: TGTGCCAGCAGCGACAGGGGGGTAGGGAACACTGAAGCTTTCTTT.

The chain is built from TRBV19 and TRBJ1-5; perhaps TRBD1 as D (5 bases). V lost 6 bases and J 1 base, leaving 16 bases between the germline ends. Germline V lookup: CDR1 LNHDA, CDR2 SQIVND (reference sequence). The CDR3 is 16 residues long. DNA of the CDR3: TGTGCCAGTAGCTCGGAGGCAGGGTGGAGCAATCAGCCCCAGCATTTT. Its protein product is CASSSEAGWSNQPQHF. Together with reference TRBV19 and TRBJ1-5, the CDR3 gives the full variable domain: DGGITQSPKYLFRKEGQNVTLSCEQNLNHDAMYWYRQDPGQGLRLIYYSQIVNDFQKGDIAEGYSVSREKKESFPLTVTSAQKNPTAFYLCASSSEAGWSNQPQHFGDGTRLSIL.

The J gene is TRBJ2-7, the V gene TRBV5-1; the D gene is possibly TRBD2 (6 bases). Trimming cost V 1 base and J 6 bases, with 20 bases left between them. From germline, CDR1 is SGHRS and CDR2 YFSETQ. This CDR3 region has 16 residues. CDR3 sequence (DNA): TGCGCCAGCAGCTTGTTAAGTCCGGGAGAATCGGTCGAGCAGTACTTC. Amino acid sequence: CASSLLSPGESVEQYF.

The chain employs TRBV9 and TRBJ2-7; 8 bases fit TRBD1. The CDR3 totals 15 residues. Germline V gene lookup returns CDR1 SGDLS and CDR2 YYNGEE. Trimming took 0 bases from V and 2 from J; bases not matched to a gene: 4. In DNA, the CDR3 is TGTGCCAGCAGCGTAGGTCAGGGGGCTCCCTACGAGCAGTACTTC. Translation: CASSVGQGAPYEQYF.

The CDR3 bases are TGTGCCAGCAGTTCAGCCCTGGGCGGGGGGGGAGAGACCCAGTACTTC. Its translation is CASSSALGGGGETQYF. V usage is TRBV6-6 and J usage is TRBJ2-5, with 9 positions matching TRBD2. Germline V CDR1 and CDR2: MNHNY, SVGAGI (reference sequence). This CDR3 comprises 16 residues. Trimming at V came to 4 bases and at J to 4 bases, leaving 10 bases not matched to a gene.

The chain is built from TRBV4-1 and TRBJ2-5; 12 bases agree with TRBD2. This CDR3 has 16 amino acids. With V trimmed by 2 bases and J by 5 bases, 6 bases remained unmatched. Germline V gives CDR1 MGHRA, CDR2 YSYEKL. The CDR3 spells CASSQRLAGAGETQYF. CDR3 DNA: TGCGCCAGCAGCCAAAGACTAGCGGGAGCGGGGGAGACCCAGTACTTC.

The chain combines TRBV4-1 with TRBJ2-7; 10 nucleotides align to TRBD2. The CDR3 runs to 15 residues. CDR1 is MGHRA, CDR2 YSYEKL, per germline. Trimming cost V 3 bases and J 1 base; bases outside gene matches: 3. The CDR3 nucleotides read TGCGCCAGCAGCCAGGTAGCGGGGGGTTCCTACGAGCAGTACTTC. Its protein is CASSQVAGGSYEQYF.

This clone was detected only once. The V gene is TRBV7-9, the J gene TRBJ2-7; 10 bases agree with TRBD1. CDR1 and CDR2 from the germline V gene are SEHNR and FQNEAQ (reference sequence). CDR3 length equals 15 residues. Trimming cost V 2 bases and J 5 bases; bases outside gene matches: 6. Here the CDR3 reads CASSLSGQGSDEQYF. The DNA for the CDR3 is TGTGCCAGCAGCTTATCGGGACAGGGGAGCGACGAGCAGTACTTC. Combining the CDR3 with reference TRBV7-9 and TRBJ2-7 gives the whole variable domain DTGVSQNPRHKITKRGQNVTFRCDPISEHNRLYWYRQTLGQGPEFLTYFQNEAQLEKSRLLSDRFSAERPKGSFSTLEIQRTEQGDSAMYLCASSLSGQGSDEQYFGPGTRLTVT.